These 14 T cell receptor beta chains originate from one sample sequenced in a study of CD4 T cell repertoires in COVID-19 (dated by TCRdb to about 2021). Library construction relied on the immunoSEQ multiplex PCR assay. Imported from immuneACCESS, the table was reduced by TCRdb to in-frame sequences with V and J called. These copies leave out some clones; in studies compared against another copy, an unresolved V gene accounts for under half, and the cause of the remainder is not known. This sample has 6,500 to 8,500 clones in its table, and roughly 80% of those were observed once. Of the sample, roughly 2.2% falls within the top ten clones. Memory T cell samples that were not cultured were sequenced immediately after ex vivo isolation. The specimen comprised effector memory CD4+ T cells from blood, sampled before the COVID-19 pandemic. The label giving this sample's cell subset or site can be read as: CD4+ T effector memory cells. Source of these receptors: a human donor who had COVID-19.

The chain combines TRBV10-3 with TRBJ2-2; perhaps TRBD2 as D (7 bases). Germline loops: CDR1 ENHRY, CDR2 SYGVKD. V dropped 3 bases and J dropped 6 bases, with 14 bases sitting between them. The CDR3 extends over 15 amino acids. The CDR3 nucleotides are TGTGCCATCAGTGATCCACAGGGAGGGGCCGGGGAGCTGTTTTTT. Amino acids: CAISDPQGGAGELFF.

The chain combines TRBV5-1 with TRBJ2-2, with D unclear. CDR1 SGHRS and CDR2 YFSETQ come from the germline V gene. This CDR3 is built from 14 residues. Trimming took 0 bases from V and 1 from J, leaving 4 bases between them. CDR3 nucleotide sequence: TGCGCCAGCAGCTTGGCTTTGAACACCGGGGAGCTGTTTTTT. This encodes CASSLALNTGELFF.

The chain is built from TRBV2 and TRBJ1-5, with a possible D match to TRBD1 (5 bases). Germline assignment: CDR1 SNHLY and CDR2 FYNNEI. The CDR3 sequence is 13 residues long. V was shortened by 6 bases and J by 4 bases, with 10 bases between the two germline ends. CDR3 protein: CASSADRNQPQHF. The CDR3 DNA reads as TGTGCCAGCAGCGCCGACAGAAATCAGCCCCAGCATTTT.

CDR3 sequence (DNA): TGCGCCAGCAGCTTAGGTGGAGCACGCTCCTACAATGAGCAGTTCTTC. This codes for CASSLGGARSYNEQFF. This chain joins TRBV5-1 and TRBJ2-1, with D unclear. V lost 2 bases and J lost 0, with 12 bases in between. The germline gives CDR1 SGHRS, CDR2 YFSETQ. This CDR3 comprises 16 residues.

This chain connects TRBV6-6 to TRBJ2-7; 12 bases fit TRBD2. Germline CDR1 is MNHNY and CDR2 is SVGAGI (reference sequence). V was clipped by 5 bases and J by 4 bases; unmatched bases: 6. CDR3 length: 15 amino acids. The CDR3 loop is CASSETSGSGYEQYF. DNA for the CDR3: TGTGCCAGCAGTGAGACTAGCGGGAGTGGGTACGAGCAGTACTTC.

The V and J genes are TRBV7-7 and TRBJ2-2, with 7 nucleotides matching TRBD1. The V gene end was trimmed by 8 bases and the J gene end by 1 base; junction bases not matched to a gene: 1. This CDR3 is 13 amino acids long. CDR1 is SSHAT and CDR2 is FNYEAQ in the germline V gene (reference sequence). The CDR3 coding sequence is TGTGCCAGCGGGGACAGGAACACCGGGGAGCTGTTTTTT. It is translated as CASGDRNTGELFF. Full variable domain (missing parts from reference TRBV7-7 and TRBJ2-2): GAGVSQSPRYKVTKRGQDVTLRCDPISSHATLYWYQQALGQGPEFLTYFNYEAQPDKSGLPSDRFSAERPEGSISTLTIQRTEQRDSAMYRCASGDRNTGELFFGEGSRLTVL.

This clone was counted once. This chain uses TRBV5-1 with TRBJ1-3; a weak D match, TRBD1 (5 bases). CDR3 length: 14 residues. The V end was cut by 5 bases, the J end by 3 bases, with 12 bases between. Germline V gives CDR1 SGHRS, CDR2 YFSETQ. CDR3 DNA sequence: TGCGCCAGCAGTACTCAGGGAGGTGGAAACACCATATATTTT. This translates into CASSTQGGGNTIYF.

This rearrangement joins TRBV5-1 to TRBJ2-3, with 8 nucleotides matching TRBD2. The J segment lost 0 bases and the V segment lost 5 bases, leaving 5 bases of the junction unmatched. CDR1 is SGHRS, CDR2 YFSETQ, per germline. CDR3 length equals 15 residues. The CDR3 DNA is TGCGCCAGCAGTTTCAGCGGGGGAAGCACAGATACGCAGTATTTT. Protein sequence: CASSFSGGSTDTQYF. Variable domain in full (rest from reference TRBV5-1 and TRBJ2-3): KAGVTQTPRYLIKTRGQQVTLSCSPISGHRSVSWYQQTPGQGLQFLFEYFSETQRNKGNFPGRFSGRQFSNSRSEMNVSTLELGDSALYLCASSFSGGSTDTQYFGPGTRLTVL.

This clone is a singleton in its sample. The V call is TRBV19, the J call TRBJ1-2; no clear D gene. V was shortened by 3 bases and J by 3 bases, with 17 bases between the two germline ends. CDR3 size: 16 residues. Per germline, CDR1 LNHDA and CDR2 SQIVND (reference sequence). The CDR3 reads CASSITGSGGDYGYTF. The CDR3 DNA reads TGTGCCAGTAGTATTACCGGGTCCGGCGGGGACTATGGCTACACCTTC.

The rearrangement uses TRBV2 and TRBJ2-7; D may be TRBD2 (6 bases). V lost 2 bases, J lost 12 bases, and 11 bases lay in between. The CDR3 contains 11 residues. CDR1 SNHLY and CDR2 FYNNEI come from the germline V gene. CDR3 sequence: CASSERASAYF. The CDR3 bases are TGTGCCAGCAGTGAAAGGGCTAGCGCGTACTTC.

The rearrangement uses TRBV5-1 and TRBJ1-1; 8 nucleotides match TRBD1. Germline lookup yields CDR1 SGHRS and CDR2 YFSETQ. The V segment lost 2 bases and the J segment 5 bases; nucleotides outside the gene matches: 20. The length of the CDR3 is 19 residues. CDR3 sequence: CASSLSSSQGAAVRTEAFF. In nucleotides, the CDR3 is TGCGCCAGCAGCTTAAGCTCAAGTCAGGGGGCGGCGGTACGAACTGAAGCTTTCTTT.

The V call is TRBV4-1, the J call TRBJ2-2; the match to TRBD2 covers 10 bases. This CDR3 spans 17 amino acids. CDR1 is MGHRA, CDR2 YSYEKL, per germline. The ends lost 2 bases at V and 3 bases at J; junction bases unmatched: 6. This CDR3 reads CASSQPKLAGHTGELFF. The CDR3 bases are TGCGCCAGCAGCCAACCAAAACTAGCGGGACACACCGGGGAGCTGTTTTTT.

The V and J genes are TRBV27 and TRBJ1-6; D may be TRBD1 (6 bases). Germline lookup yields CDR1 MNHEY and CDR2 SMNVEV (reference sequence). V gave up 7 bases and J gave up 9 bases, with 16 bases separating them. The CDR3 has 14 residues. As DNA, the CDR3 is TGTGCCAGCAAATTTAAGGGAGGGGGTTCACCCCTCCACTTT. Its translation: CASKFKGGGSPLHF.

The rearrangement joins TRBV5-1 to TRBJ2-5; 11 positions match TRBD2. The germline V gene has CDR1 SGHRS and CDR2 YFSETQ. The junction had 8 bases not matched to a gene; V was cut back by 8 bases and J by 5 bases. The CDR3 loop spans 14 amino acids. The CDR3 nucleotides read TGCGCCAGTTCTACGGCTAGCGGGAGGGAGACCCAGTACTTC. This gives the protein CASSTASGRETQYF.